These 27 T cell receptor beta chains originate from one sample sequenced in a study of blood T cell repertoires in COVID-19. Profiled with immunoSEQ multiplex PCR; TCRdb holds only in-frame clones, not every one. The sample includes some 190,000 clones, around nine tenths of them seen just once. The sequencing sample was made of peripheral blood. Receptor source: a man aged 25-40 years with acute or convalescent COVID-19.

This chain joins TRBV6-6 and TRBJ2-5, with D possibly matching TRBD1 (5 bases). V lost 6 bases, J lost 5 bases, and 10 bases lay in between. The germline V gene encodes CDR1 MNHNY and CDR2 SVGAGI (reference sequence). The CDR3 contains 12 residues. CDR3 amino acids: CASRPAGETQYF. CDR3 nucleotide sequence: TGTGCCAGCAGACCCGCAGGGGAGACCCAGTACTTC.

The chain links TRBV5-4 to TRBJ1-6; TRBD1 agrees at 7 bases. This CDR3 is 14 amino acids long. The germline V gene encodes CDR1 SGHNT and CDR2 YYREEE (reference sequence). J lost 7 bases, V lost 6 bases, and 7 bases had no gene match. The CDR3 sequence: CASTRDRKNSPLHF. CDR3 coding DNA: TGTGCCAGCACCCGGGACAGAAAAAATTCACCCCTCCACTTT.

The chain has TRBV28 and TRBJ2-7; perhaps TRBD1 as D (6 bases). The CDR3 consists of 14 residues. Germline V gives CDR1 MDHEN, CDR2 SYDVKM. Trimming stripped 3 bases from V and 3 bases from J, with 12 bases between. This CDR3 reads CASSLVGASYEQYF. CDR3 DNA sequence: TGTGCCAGCAGTTTGGTGGGGGCTAGCTACGAGCAGTACTTC. Drawing the rest from reference TRBV28 and TRBJ2-7, the complete variable domain is DVKVTQSSRYLVKRTGEKVFLECVQDMDHENMFWYRQDPGLGLRLIYFSYDVKMKEKGDIPEGYSVSREKKERFSLILESASTNQTSMYLCASSLVGASYEQYFGPGTRLTVT.

This sequence joins TRBV30 and TRBJ1-1; D unresolved. This CDR3 contains 13 residues. Germline CDR1 is GTSNPN and CDR2 is SVGIG (reference sequence). Trimming stripped 3 bases from V and 2 bases from J, with 10 bases between. CDR3 bases: TGTGCCTGGAGGTGGCAGTACAACACTGAAGCTTTCTTT. This encodes CAWRWQYNTEAFF.

This clone is a singleton in its sample. The V gene is TRBV6-6, the J gene TRBJ2-1, with no clear D. The CDR3 totals 14 residues. The V gene's germline CDR1 is MNHNY and CDR2 SVGAGI (reference sequence). Trimming cost V 5 bases and J 9 bases, with 17 bases left between them. The CDR3 DNA reads as TGTGCCAGCAGTACCCCTGTCTCCCCACTTGAGCAGTTCTTC. Encoded protein: CASSTPVSPLEQFF.

This clone was seen a few times. The rearrangement joins TRBV10-2 to TRBJ1-5; 9 bases line up with TRBD1. Germline values: CDR1 WSHSY, CDR2 SAAADI. The CDR3 has 16 amino acids. V was pared by 3 bases and J by 3 bases, with 6 bases of the junction left unmatched. The CDR3 is CASSDHGTGNNQPQHF. In nucleotides, the CDR3 is TGCGCCAGCAGTGACCACGGGACAGGGAACAATCAGCCCCAGCATTTT.

The J gene is TRBJ2-2, the V gene TRBV9; 8 bases match TRBD1. This CDR3 is 16 amino acids long. Trimming took 0 bases from V and 2 from J; bases not matched to a gene: 3. Germline V gene data show CDR1 as SGDLS and CDR2 as YYNGEE. The CDR3 DNA follows: TGTGCCAGCAGCGTAGGGACAGGGCTTAACACCGGGGAGCTGTTTTTT. Its translation: CASSVGTGLNTGELFF.

The chain couples TRBV19 to TRBJ2-1, with 9 bases that match TRBD2. The trim removed 4 bases at V and 2 bases at J, leaving 6 bases unmatched. CDR1 and CDR2 (germline): LNHDA, SQIVND (reference sequence). This CDR3 contains 16 residues. The CDR3 DNA reads as TGTGCCAGTAGTACTCTAGCGGGACCTACCTACAATGAGCAGTTCTTC. Translating gives CASSTLAGPTYNEQFF.

This clone was detected a few times. J is TRBJ1-5 and V is TRBV7-9; D ambiguous. Trimming pared 4 bases from V and 0 bases from J, leaving 7 bases between. The CDR3 is 14 amino acids. CDR1 is SEHNR, CDR2 FQNEAQ, per germline (reference sequence). CDR3 nucleotide sequence: TGTGCCAGCAGCTCACAGAATAGCAATCAGCCCCAGCATTTT. This translates into CASSSQNSNQPQHF. The full variable domain, completed using reference TRBV7-9 and TRBJ1-5, is DTGVSQNPRHKITKRGQNVTFRCDPISEHNRLYWYRQTLGQGPEFLTYFQNEAQLEKSRLLSDRFSAERPKGSFSTLEIQRTEQGDSAMYLCASSSQNSNQPQHFGDGTRLSIL.

This sequence joins TRBV18 and TRBJ2-2; TRBD2 aligns across 8 bases. The V gene's germline CDR1 is KGHSH and CDR2 LQKENI. This CDR3 contains 14 residues. Losses at the gene ends were 8 bases for V and 3 bases for J; bases not matched to a gene: 5. CDR3 in amino acids: CASAGLADTGELFF. The CDR3 region has the DNA TGTGCCAGCGCCGGACTAGCTGACACCGGGGAGCTGTTTTTT.

The chain has TRBV7-9 and TRBJ1-5; 8 nucleotides match TRBD1. The germline V gene encodes CDR1 SEHNR and CDR2 FQNEAQ (reference sequence). The J segment lost 3 bases and the V segment lost 4 bases, leaving 5 bases of the junction unmatched. The CDR3 spans 15 residues. The DNA for the CDR3 is TGTGCCAGCAGCTCATCGGGACAGGACAATCAGCCCCAGCATTTT. Translated: CASSSSGQDNQPQHF.

This chain links TRBV4-1 with TRBJ1-6; D unclear. Per germline, CDR1 MGHRA and CDR2 YSYEKL. The CDR3 has 15 amino acids. Trimming stripped 8 bases from V and 0 bases from J, with 11 bases between. CDR3 DNA sequence: TGCGCCAGCTCCGATTCCAGCTCCTATAATTCACCCCTCCACTTT. Protein sequence: CASSDSSSYNSPLHF.

V is TRBV4-2 and J is TRBJ2-7; TRBD2 matches 10 bases. The trim removed 2 bases at V and 4 bases at J, leaving 5 bases unmatched. The CDR3 contains 15 residues. Germline values: CDR1 LGHNA, CDR2 YNFKEQ. The CDR3 sequence is CASSQPSGSFYEQYF. CDR3 coding DNA: TGTGCCAGCAGCCAACCTAGCGGGAGTTTTTACGAGCAGTACTTC.

This chain uses TRBV10-3 with TRBJ2-5; tentatively, D is TRBD2 (6 bases). V was pared by 3 bases and J by 3 bases, with 14 bases between. CDR1 is ENHRY, CDR2 SYGVKD, per germline. The CDR3 extends over 15 amino acids. The DNA for the CDR3 is TGTGCCATCAGTGACCCGGGGGAAGGGGAAGAGACCCAGTACTTC. This codes for CAISDPGEGEETQYF.

This chain joins TRBV19 and TRBJ1-4, with D perhaps matching TRBD1 (6 bases). The CDR3 has 16 residues. Germline CDR1 and CDR2: LNHDA and SQIVND (reference sequence). V shed 4 bases and J shed 2 bases, with 14 bases lying between them. The DNA for the CDR3 is TGTGCCAGTAGTACACACAGGGTCGGCACTAATGAAAAACTGTTTTTT. It specifies CASSTHRVGTNEKLFF.

The chain couples TRBV9 to TRBJ2-6; 7 bases fit TRBD1. CDR3 length: 17 residues. Germline V gives CDR1 SGDLS, CDR2 YYNGEE. The trim removed 5 bases at V and 0 bases at J, leaving 8 bases unmatched. In DNA form, the CDR3 reads TGTGCCAGCAGTTACACAGGGGCGATCTCTGGGGCCAACGTCCTGACTTTC. Amino acids: CASSYTGAISGANVLTF.

This clone has just a few counts. The chain is built from TRBV5-1 and TRBJ2-3; perhaps TRBD2 as D (5 bases). Germline CDR1 is SGHRS and CDR2 is YFSETQ. V was trimmed by 2 bases and J by 1 base, leaving 11 bases between them. The CDR3 loop spans 15 amino acids. CDR3 loop: CASSFGGVGTDTQYF. CDR3 bases: TGCGCCAGCAGCTTCGGAGGTGTTGGCACAGATACGCAGTATTTT.

Comments on this clone: The missing conserved phenylalanine or tryptophan at the end of this CDR3 makes a read error likely. The DNA is omitted, as the CDR3 cannot be located on it reliably, and the CDR3 follows TCRdb's listing. The chain uses TRBV30 and TRBJ2-3; no DNA check was done on the table's D call, TRBD1. Germline assignment: CDR1 GTSNPN and CDR2 SVGIG (reference sequence). The CDR3 comprises 19 residues, both ends counted. CDR3 loop: CAWSASRFLGAATGNLVVI.

V gene TRBV27 combines with J gene TRBJ1-4; D gene unclear. V was pared by 0 bases and J by 6 bases, with 8 bases between. This CDR3 has 14 amino acids. In germline, CDR1 is MNHEY, CDR2 SMNVEV (reference sequence). The CDR3 nucleotides read TGTGCCAGCAGTTTATCAGCGGCGCATGAAAAACTGTTTTTT. Translating it yields CASSLSAAHEKLFF. The entire variable domain, with the rest obtained from reference TRBV27 and TRBJ1-4, is as follows: EAQVTQNPRYLITVTGKKLTVTCSQNMNHEYMSWYRQDPGLGLRQIYYSMNVEVTDKGDVPEGYKVSRKEKRNFPLILESPSPNQTSLYFCASSLSAAHEKLFFGSGTQLSVL.

The chain couples TRBV30 to TRBJ1-1; possibly TRBD1 for D (6 bases). Germline CDR1 GTSNPN, CDR2 SVGIG (reference sequence). CDR3 length: 14 amino acids. Deletions cut 0 bases from V and 11 bases from J, with 19 bases between. The CDR3 DNA follows: TGTGCCTGGAGTGTAGTCCTAAGGGGGGGAGCGGCTTTCTTT. Its translation: CAWSVVLRGGAAFF.

The rearrangement joins TRBV24-1 to TRBJ2-5; 8 bases are shared with TRBD1. Germline V gives CDR1 KGHDR, CDR2 SFDVKD. The V segment lost 2 bases and the J segment 4 bases; nucleotides outside the gene matches: 5. CDR3 size: 15 residues. CDR3 residues: CATSDSGQGRETQYF. CDR3 nucleotide sequence: TGTGCCACCAGTGATTCCGGACAGGGCCGAGAGACCCAGTACTTC.

This clone was recorded only once. The chain is built from TRBV10-2 and TRBJ1-5, with D possibly matching TRBD1 (5 bases). The CDR3 totals 14 residues. CDR1 and CDR2 from the germline V gene are WSHSY and SAAADI. Trimming shortened V by 6 bases and J by 3 bases, and 12 bases separated the two germline ends. The chain's CDR3 is CASRDIYLNQPQHF. In nucleotides, the CDR3 is TGCGCCAGCAGGGACATCTATCTCAATCAGCCCCAGCATTTT.

The chain recombines TRBV28 with TRBJ2-5; 10 bases align to TRBD1. The CDR3 has 15 amino acids. The germline V gene has CDR1 MDHEN and CDR2 SYDVKM. The V and J ends lost 6 bases and 3 bases, in that order; junction bases with no gene match: 7. The CDR3 spells CASRKETGGEETQYF. The CDR3 DNA reads as TGTGCCAGCAGGAAAGAGACAGGGGGCGAAGAGACCCAGTACTTC.

This clone was observed once. The V gene is TRBV6-6, the J gene TRBJ1-1; no definite D call. The CDR3 spans 14 residues. V was shortened by 0 bases and J by 0 bases, with 5 bases between the two germline ends. Germline V lookup: CDR1 MNHNY, CDR2 SVGAGI (reference sequence). The CDR3 reads CASSYSRVNTEAFF. CDR3 nucleotide sequence: TGTGCCAGCAGTTACTCGCGAGTGAACACTGAAGCTTTCTTT.

The V and J genes are TRBV30 and TRBJ1-2; D is undetermined. The ends were cut back, 3 bases at V and 13 bases at J, with 15 bases in the middle. The CDR3 sequence is 11 residues long. The V gene's germline CDR1 is GTSNPN and CDR2 SVGIG (reference sequence). The CDR3 loop reads CAWRPGEAPTF. In nucleotides, the CDR3 is TGTGCCTGGAGACCCGGGGAGGCTCCCACCTTC.

This chain joins TRBV28 and TRBJ2-4, with 7 bases matching TRBD2. With V trimmed by 6 bases and J by 0 bases, 8 bases remained unmatched. The CDR3 has 16 amino acids. Germline V gene lookup returns CDR1 MDHEN and CDR2 SYDVKM. Here the CDR3 reads CASSLGVAGAKNIQYF. The DNA of the CDR3 is TGTGCCAGCAGCCTTGGGGTAGCGGGAGCCAAAAACATTCAGTACTTC.

The rearrangement links TRBV19 to TRBJ1-5; D remains ambiguous. In germline, CDR1 is LNHDA, CDR2 SQIVND (reference sequence). Trimming removed 7 bases at V and 9 bases at J, with 16 bases between. This CDR3 has 13 residues. In DNA, the CDR3 is TGTGCCAGTACCTGGACTGGGCTACGGCCCCAGCATTTT. Protein product: CASTWTGLRPQHF. The variable domain in full, with the rest retrieved from reference TRBV19 and TRBJ1-5, is DGGITQSPKYLFRKEGQNVTLSCEQNLNHDAMYWYRQDPGQGLRLIYYSQIVNDFQKGDIAEGYSVSREKKESFPLTVTSAQKNPTAFYLCASTWTGLRPQHFGDGTRLSIL.